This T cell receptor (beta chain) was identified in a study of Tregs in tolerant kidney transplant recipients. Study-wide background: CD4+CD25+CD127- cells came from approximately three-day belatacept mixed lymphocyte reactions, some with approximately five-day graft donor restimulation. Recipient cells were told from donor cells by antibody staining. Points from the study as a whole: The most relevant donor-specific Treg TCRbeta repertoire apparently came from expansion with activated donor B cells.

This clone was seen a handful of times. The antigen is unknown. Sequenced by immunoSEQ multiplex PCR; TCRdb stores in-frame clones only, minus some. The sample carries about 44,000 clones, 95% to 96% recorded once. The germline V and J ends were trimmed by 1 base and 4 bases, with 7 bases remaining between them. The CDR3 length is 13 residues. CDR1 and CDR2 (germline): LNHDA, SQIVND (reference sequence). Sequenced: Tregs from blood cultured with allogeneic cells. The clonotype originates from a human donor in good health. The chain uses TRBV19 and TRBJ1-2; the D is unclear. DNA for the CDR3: TGTGCCAGTAGTATAGGGCAGCCCTATGGCTACACCTTC. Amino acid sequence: CASSIGQPYGYTF. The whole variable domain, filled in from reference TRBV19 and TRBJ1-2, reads DGGITQSPKYLFRKEGQNVTLSCEQNLNHDAMYWYRQDPGQGLRLIYYSQIVNDFQKGDIAEGYSVSREKKESFPLTVTSAQKNPTAFYLCASSIGQPYGYTFGSGTRLTVV.